Ten or more counts support the clone carrying this T cell receptor beta chain. Its cognate antigen is unknown. Construction of the TCR beta libraries employed iRepertoire HTBI primers in conjunction with Arm-PCR of CDR3 regions. One entry per CDR3 protein results from TCRdb running MiXCR on the multiplex PCR reads. The table records around 400,000 distinct CDR3 sequences, 12% of them present only once. The data originate from a study of regulatory T cells in long-lasting Graves disease. Study outcomes and limitations: Newly diagnosed Graves' patients exceeded persistent ones in TCR diversity.

V shed 2 bases and J shed 5 bases, with 12 bases lying between them. In germline, CDR1 is DFQATT, CDR2 SNEGSKA (reference sequence). CDR3 length equals 13 residues. Time point of the sample: newly diagnosed GD, antithyroid drugs for less than 3 months. The TCR library was made from RNA extracted from PBMCs. This sample also belongs to another study, concerning T cells in Graves' hyperthyroidism and ophthalmopathy. As that report states: Absence of ophthalmopathy progression within 18 months defined stable Graves' hyperthyroidism. Ophthalmopathy was told apart from stable hyperthyroidism by a 13 V-J model.

The source of this sequence is a woman in her late teens or twenties with Graves disease. V is TRBV20-1 and J is TRBJ2-5; D perhaps matches TRBD1 (6 bases). Sequenced material: peripheral blood mononuclear cells (PBMCs), taken at new diagnosis, from a patient treated with antithyroid drugs. CDR3 DNA: TGCAGTGCTAGACGTCAGGGGACGGAGACCCAGTACTTC. Its protein product is CSARRQGTETQYF.